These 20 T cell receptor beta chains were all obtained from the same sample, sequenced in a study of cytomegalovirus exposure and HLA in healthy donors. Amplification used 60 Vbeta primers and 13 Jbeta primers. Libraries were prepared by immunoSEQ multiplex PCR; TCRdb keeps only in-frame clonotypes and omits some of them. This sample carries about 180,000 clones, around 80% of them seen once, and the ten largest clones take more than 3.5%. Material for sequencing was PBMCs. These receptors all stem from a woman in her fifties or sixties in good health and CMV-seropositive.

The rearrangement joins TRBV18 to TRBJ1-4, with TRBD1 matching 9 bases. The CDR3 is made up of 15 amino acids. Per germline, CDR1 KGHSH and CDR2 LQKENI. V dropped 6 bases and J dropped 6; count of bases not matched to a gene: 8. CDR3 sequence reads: CASSPRDRADEKLFF. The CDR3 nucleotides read TGTGCCAGCTCCCCCCGGGACAGGGCTGATGAAAAACTGTTTTTT.

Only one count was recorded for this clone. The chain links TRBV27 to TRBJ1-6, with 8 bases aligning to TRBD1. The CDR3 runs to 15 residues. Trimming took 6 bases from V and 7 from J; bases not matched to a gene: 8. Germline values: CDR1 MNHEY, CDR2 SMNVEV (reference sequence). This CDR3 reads CASRALGTGNSPLHF. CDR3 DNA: TGTGCCAGCAGGGCTTTAGGGACAGGAAATTCACCCCTCCACTTT.

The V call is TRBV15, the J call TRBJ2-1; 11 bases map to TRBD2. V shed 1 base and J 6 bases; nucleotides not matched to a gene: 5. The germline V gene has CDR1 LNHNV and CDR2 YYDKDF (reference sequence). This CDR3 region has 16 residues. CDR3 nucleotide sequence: TGTGCCACCAGCAGAGCCCTAGCGGGGGGAGGCAATGAGCAGTTCTTC. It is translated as CATSRALAGGGNEQFF.

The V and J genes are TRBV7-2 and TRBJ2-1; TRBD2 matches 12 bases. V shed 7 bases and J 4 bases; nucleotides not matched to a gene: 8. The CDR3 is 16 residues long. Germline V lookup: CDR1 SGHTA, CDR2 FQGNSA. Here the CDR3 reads CASTGAGLAGYNEQFF. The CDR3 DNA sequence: TGTGCCAGCACCGGAGCGGGACTAGCGGGTTACAATGAGCAGTTCTTC. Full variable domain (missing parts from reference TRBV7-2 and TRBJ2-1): GAGVSQSPSNKVTEKGKDVELRCDPISGHTALYWYRQSLGQGLEFLIYFQGNSAPDKSGLPSDRFSAERTGGSVSTLTIQRTQQEDSAVYLCASTGAGLAGYNEQFFGPGTRLTVL.

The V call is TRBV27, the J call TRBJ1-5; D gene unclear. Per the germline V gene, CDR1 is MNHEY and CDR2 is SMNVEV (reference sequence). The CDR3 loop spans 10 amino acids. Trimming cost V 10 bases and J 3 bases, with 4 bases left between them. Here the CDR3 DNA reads TGTGCCACCATCAATCAGCCCCAGCATTTT. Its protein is CATINQPQHF.

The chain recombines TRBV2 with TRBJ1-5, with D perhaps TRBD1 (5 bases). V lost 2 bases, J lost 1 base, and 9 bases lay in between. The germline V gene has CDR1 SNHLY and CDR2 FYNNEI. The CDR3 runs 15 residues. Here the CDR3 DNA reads TGTGCCAGCAGTGAATACCCAGGGAGCAATCAGCCCCAGCATTTT. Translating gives CASSEYPGSNQPQHF.

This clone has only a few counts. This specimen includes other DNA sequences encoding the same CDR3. Written as DNA, the CDR3 is TGTGCCAGCAGCCCGGGGGGAGATACGCAGTATTTT. It translates to CASSPGGDTQYF. V is TRBV6-5 and J is TRBJ2-3, with 7 nucleotides matching TRBD2. The CDR3 loop spans 12 amino acids. With 6 bases clipped from V and 5 bases from J, the junction kept 2 bases outside the gene matches. The germline CDR1 and CDR2 sequences are MNHEY and SVGAGI.

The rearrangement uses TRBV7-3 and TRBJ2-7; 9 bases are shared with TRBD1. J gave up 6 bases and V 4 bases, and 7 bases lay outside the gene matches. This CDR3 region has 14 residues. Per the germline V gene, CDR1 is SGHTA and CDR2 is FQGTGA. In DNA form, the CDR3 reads TGTGCCAGCAGCTATTCGGGACAGGGCACCGAGCAGTACTTC. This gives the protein CASSYSGQGTEQYF. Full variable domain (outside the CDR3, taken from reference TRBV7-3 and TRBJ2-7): GAGVSQTPSNKVTEKGKYVELRCDPISGHTALYWYRQSLGQGPEFLIYFQGTGAADDSGLPNDRFFAVRPEGSVSTLKIQRTERGDSAVYLCASSYSGQGTEQYFGPGTRLTVT.

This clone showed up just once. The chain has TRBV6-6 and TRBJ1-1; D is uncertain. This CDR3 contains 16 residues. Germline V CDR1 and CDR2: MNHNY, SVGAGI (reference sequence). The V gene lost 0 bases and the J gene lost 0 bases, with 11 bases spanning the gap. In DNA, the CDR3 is TGTGCCAGCAGTTACTCGAGTGCGCCTATGAACACTGAAGCTTTCTTT. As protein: CASSYSSAPMNTEAFF.

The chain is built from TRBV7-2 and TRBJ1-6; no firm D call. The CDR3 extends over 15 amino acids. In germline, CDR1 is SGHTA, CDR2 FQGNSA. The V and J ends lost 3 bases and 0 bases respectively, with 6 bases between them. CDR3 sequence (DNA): TGTGCCAGCAGCTTGTCAGGCTCCTATAATTCACCCCTCCACTTT. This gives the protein CASSLSGSYNSPLHF.

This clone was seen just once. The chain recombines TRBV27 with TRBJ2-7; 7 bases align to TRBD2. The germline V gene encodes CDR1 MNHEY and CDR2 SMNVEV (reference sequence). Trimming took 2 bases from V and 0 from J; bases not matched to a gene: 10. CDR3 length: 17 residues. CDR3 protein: CASSLTVSGASSYEQYF. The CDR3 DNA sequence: TGTGCCAGCAGTTTAACGGTGAGCGGGGCTAGCTCCTACGAGCAGTACTTC.

CDR3 nucleotide sequence: TGTGCCAGCAGCTTGGGGACATACAGCAATCAGCCCCAGCATTTT. This encodes CASSLGTYSNQPQHF. The chain has TRBV5-6 and TRBJ1-5, with TRBD1 as a possible D gene (5 bases). Germline loops: CDR1 SGHDT, CDR2 YYEEEE. CDR3 length equals 15 residues. The ends were cut back, 0 bases at V and 1 base at J, with 8 bases in the middle.

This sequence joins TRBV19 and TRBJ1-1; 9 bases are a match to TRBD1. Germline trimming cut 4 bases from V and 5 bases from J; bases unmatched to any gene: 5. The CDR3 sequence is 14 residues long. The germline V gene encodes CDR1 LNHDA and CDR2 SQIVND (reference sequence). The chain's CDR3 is CASSKRGQGTEAFF. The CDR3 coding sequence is TGTGCCAGTAGTAAAAGGGGACAGGGAACTGAAGCTTTCTTT.

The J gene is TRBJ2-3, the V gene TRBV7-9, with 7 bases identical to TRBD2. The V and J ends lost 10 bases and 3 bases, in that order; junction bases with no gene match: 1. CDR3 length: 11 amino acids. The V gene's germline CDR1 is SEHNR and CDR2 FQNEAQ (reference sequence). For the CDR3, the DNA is TGTGCCACCGGGAGGACAGATACGCAGTATTTT. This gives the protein CATGRTDTQYF.

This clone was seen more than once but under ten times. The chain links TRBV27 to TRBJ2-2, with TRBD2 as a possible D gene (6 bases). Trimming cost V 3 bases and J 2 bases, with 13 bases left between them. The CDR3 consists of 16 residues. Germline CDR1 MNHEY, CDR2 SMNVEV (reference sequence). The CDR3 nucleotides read TGTGCCAGCAGTTTTAGTGAGCGGGCCAACACCGGGGAGCTGTTTTTT. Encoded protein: CASSFSERANTGELFF.

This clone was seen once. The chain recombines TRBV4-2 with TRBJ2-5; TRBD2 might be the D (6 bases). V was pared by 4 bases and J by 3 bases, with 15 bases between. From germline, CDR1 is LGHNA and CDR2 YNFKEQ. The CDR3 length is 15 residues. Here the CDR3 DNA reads TGTGCCAGCAGCCGGGGGGATGGGGGGAAAGAGACCCAGTACTTC. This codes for CASSRGDGGKETQYF.

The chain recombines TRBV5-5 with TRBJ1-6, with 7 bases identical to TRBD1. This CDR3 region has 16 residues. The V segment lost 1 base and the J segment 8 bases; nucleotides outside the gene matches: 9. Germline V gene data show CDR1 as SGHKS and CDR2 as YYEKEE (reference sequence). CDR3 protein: CASSLRLGQGDSPLHF. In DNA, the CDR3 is TGTGCCAGCAGCTTGAGGCTTGGGCAGGGGGATTCACCCCTCCACTTT.

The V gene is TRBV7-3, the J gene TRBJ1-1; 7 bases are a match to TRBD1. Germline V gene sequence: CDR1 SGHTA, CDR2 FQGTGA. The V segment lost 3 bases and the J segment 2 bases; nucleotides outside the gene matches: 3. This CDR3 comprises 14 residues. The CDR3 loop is CASSLTGINTEAFF. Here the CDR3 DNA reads TGTGCCAGCAGCTTGACAGGGATCAACACTGAAGCTTTCTTT.

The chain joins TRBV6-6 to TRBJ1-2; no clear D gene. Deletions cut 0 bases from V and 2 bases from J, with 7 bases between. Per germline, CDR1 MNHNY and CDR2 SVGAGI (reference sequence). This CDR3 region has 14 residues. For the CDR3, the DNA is TGTGCCAGCAGTTACTCCCCAGGAAACTATGGCTACACCTTC. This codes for CASSYSPGNYGYTF.

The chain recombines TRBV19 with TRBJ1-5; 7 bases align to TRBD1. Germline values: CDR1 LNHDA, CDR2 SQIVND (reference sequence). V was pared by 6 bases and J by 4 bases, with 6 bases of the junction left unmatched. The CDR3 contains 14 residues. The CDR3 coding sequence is TGTGCCAGTAGGACCCGGGACAGTAATCAGCCCCAGCATTTT. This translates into CASRTRDSNQPQHF.